This passage covers 2 T cell receptor beta chains from one sample sequenced in a study of T cell responses to AZD1222 COVID-19 vaccine. Libraries were prepared by immunoSEQ multiplex PCR; TCRdb keeps only in-frame clonotypes and omits some of them. The sample lists about 120,000 clones; 85% to 90% were seen once. The specimen was peripheral blood, collected 28 days after the second AZD1222 dose. The receptors derive from an adult who received the AZD1222 COVID-19 vaccine.

The genes are TRBV9 and TRBJ2-3; 7 bases match TRBD2. With V trimmed by 6 bases and J by 8 bases, 3 bases remained unmatched. The CDR3 is made up of 11 amino acids. In germline, CDR1 is SGDLS, CDR2 YYNGEE. The CDR3 reads CASTPGGTQYF. The CDR3 DNA reads as TGTGCCAGCACCCCGGGGGGTACGCAGTATTTT.

The V gene is TRBV5-1, the J gene TRBJ1-2, with D possibly being TRBD1 (5 bases). Germline loops: CDR1 SGHRS, CDR2 YFSETQ. With 0 bases removed from V and 1 base from J, the gap between germline ends came to 10 bases. This CDR3 is 15 amino acids long. CDR3 bases: TGCGCCAGCAGCTTGGCCGGGGCAAATAACTATGGCTACACCTTC. Its protein product is CASSLAGANNYGYTF.